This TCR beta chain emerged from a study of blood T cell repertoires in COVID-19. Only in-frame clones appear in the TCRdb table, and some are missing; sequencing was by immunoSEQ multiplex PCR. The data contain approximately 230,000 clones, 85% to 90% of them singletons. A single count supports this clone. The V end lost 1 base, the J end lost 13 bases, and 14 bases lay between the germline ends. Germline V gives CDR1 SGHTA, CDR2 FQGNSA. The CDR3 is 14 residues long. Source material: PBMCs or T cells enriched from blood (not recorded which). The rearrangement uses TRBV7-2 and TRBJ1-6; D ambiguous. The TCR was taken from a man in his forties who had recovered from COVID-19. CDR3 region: CASSLVSSSRPLHF. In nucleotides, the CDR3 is TGTGCCAGCAGCTTAGTCTCTTCATCGCGGCCCCTCCACTTT.